This T cell receptor (beta chain) came from a study of beta chain features in type 1 diabetes. Overall study context: Comparable age, gender and cell yields were observed in patients relative to healthy donors. Findings and caveats of the study: Researchers reported that naive, central memory and Treg TCRB repertoires appeared more similar in patients than in healthy donors. Cells with high TCR expression could be over-represented when cDNA is sequenced.

The junction had 13 bases not matched to a gene; V was cut back by 3 bases and J by 6 bases. Germline-derived CDR1 and CDR2 are SGHNT and YYREEE (reference sequence). The CDR3 has 17 residues. Reverse transcription of all isolated RNA meant that expressed TCRB transcripts were sequenced. The data were produced by immunoSEQ multiplex PCR, yet TCRdb's version contains in-frame clones alone and is incomplete. The sample holds 150,000 to 180,000 clones, approximately 10% seen once. This clone was found a few times. The antigen remains unidentified. Blood was collected once per donor into heparin, averaging approximately 0.12 L.

What was sequenced was central memory CD4+ T cells from blood. The receptor's source is a man aged 18-30 years in good health. This sequence joins TRBV5-4 and TRBJ2-1, with TRBD2 matching 9 bases. The CDR3 region is CASSSDRSGRNINEQFF. The CDR3 region has the DNA TGTGCCAGCAGCTCGGACAGAAGCGGGAGGAATATCAATGAGCAGTTCTTC.